This T cell receptor (beta chain) originates from a study of cytomegalovirus exposure and HLA in healthy donors. Germline assignment: CDR1 SGHRS and CDR2 YFSETQ. The CDR3 extends over 16 amino acids. V lost 0 bases, J lost 0 bases, and 11 bases lay in between. Sequencing used immunoSEQ multiplex PCR; TCRdb keeps in-frame clones, though not all of them. The top ten clones hold 4.5% of a sample with around 69,000 clones, 95% to 96% of them seen once. Material for sequencing was PBMCs. The origin of this receptor is a woman between 18 and 30 years old in good health and CMV-seropositive. The genes are TRBV5-1 and TRBJ2-3, with a tentative D call TRBD1 (5 bases). CDR3 region: CASSLGSGISTDTQYF. CDR3 coding DNA: TGCGCCAGCAGCTTGGGTTCAGGGATAAGCACAGATACGCAGTATTTT.